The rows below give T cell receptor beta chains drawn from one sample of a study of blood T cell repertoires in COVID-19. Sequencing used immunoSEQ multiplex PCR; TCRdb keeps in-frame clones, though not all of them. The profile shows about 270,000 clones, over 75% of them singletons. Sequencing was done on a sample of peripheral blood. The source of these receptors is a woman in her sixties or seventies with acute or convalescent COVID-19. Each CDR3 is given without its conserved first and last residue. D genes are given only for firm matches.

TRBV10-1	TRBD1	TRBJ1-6	ASSGQAANSPLH
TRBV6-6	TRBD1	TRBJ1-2	ASSYDGTGGYGYT
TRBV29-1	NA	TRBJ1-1	SAWGGGGTEAF
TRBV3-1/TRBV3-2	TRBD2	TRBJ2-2	ASSPTSGLASGELF
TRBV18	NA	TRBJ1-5	ASSPTVGFDQPQH
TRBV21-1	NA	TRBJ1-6	ASSKAETGGELFLLVH
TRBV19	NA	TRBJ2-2	ASKERTGELF
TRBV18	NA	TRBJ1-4	ASSPPGGLNEKLF
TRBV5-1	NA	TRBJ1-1	ASSFGRGAANTEAF
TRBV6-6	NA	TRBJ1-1	ASSPPGGEAF
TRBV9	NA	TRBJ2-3	ASSLDGLTDTQY
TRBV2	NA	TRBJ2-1	ARGYNNEQF
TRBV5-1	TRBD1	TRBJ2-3	ASSLGQGSDTQY
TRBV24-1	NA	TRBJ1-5	ATSDTRGNQPQH
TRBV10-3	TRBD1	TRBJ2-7	AISEGPGTGYPEQY
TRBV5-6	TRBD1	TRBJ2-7	ASSPDRVNTYEQY
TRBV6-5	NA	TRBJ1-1	ASSPQALGKAF
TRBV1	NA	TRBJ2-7	TKMGLARNEQY
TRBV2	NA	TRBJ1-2	ARKHPTHYT
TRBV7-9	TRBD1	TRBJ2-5	ASSRSFDRGETQY
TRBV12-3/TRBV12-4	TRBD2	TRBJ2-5	ASGGGVTQY
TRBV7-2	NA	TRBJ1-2	ASSLAAGSGGYT
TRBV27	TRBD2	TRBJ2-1	ASSFRGGAIEQF
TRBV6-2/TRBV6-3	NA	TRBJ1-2	ASSRGRPDYGYT
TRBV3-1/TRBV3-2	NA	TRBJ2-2	ASSPANTGELF
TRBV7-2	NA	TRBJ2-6	ASSRLSSGANVLT
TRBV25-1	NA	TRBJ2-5	ASRAWETQY
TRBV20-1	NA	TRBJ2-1	STRVMGQGNEQF
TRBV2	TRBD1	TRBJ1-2	AIDRVSNYGYT
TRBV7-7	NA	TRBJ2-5	ASSSTGGVETQY
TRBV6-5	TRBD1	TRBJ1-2	ASRSSTGDNYGYT
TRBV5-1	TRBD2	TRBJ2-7	ASKRDSGGFSYEQY
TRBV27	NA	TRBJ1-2	ASSPSGSGRGYGYT
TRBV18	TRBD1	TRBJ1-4	ASSPRGTGKEKLF
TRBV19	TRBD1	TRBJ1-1	ASSYGTGYTEAF
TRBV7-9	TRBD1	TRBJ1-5	ASSQGQGDNQPQH
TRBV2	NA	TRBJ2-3	ASSDGLRDTQY
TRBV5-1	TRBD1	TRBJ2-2	ASSLGGQPTGELF
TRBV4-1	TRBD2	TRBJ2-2	ASSQVVAGVNTGELF
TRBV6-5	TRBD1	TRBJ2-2	ASPATGGPLELF
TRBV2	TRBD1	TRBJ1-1	ASTLRQGGRGKTEAF
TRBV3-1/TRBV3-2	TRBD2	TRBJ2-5	ASSKTSGGTQY
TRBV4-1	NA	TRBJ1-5	ASSQESATSNQPQH
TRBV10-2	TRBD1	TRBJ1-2	ASRRQGPIGYT
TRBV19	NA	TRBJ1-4	ASSTGVGKLF
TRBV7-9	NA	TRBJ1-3	ASSGGLVSGNTIY
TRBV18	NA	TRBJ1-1	ASSPPGNTEAF
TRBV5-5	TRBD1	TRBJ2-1	ASRTTGADEQF
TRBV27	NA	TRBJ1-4	ASSPGLSRAGEKLF
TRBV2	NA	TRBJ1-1	ASRGRRSAVLNTEAF
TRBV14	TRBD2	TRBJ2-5	ASSRTGGTRRGTQY
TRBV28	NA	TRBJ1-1	ATWLQRRDTEAF
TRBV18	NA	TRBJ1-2	ASSPRGRNYGYT